This T cell receptor (beta chain) was captured in a study of blood T cell repertoires in COVID-19. On the study more broadly: Acute-phase and convalescent COVID-19 samples originated in the United States, Italy and Spain. From T cells, B-cell-depleted T cells, or PBMCs came the material, which was cDNA or gDNA.

In the authors' methods: Nucleated cell number was recorded as an estimate derived from reference gene primer amplification. This table comes from immunoSEQ multiplex PCR, and its TCRdb copy is limited to in-frame clones, with some not included. The DNA was the basis for D and trimming; V, J and clone size are from that table. The sample lists 80,000 to 100,000 clones, around 80% occurring once. Germline V gives CDR1 SEHNR, CDR2 FQNEAQ (reference sequence). The CDR3 runs to 15 residues. V lost 5 bases and J lost 6; bases outside the gene matches: 7. The sequencing input was peripheral blood. J is TRBJ2-2 and V is TRBV7-9; TRBD1 agrees at 9 bases. The receptor comes from a man aged 65 to 79 with acute or convalescent COVID-19. The CDR3 DNA reads as TGTGCCAGCAGCCTCGGACAGGGGTCGGCCGGGGAGCTGTTTTTT. Residues: CASSLGQGSAGELFF.